This T cell receptor (beta chain) was identified during a study of somatic mutations in cytotoxic T cells in rheumatoid arthritis. Study as a whole: Flow sorting at nearly 100% purity was applied to some V beta antibody-stained T-cell populations, which included V beta1+ cells sequenced for TCRB.

Concerning this clone itself: Its antigen is not identified.

Profiling relied on immunoSEQ multiplex PCR, and the TCRdb table lists in-frame clones only, not all of them. Counted here are about 420 clones, 87% occurring once; the ten biggest clones make up about 9.1%. Trimming took 4 bases from V and 2 from J, leaving 16 bases between them. From germline, CDR1 is SGDLS and CDR2 YYNGEE. The CDR3 is 15 residues long. The study, taken as a whole, reports: A finding that went unadjusted for multiple comparisons was the slight underrepresentation of TRBV07 in rheumatoid arthritis patients.

The chain is built from TRBV9 and TRBJ2-7; D is possibly TRBD2 (6 bases). The sequenced material came from CD8+ T cells sorted from blood. The source of this sequence is a woman in her 70s with rheumatoid arthritis. This CDR3 reads CASSPGERVTYEQYF. The CDR3 DNA follows: TGTGCCAGCAGCCCGGGGGAAAGGGTAACCTACGAGCAGTACTTC.